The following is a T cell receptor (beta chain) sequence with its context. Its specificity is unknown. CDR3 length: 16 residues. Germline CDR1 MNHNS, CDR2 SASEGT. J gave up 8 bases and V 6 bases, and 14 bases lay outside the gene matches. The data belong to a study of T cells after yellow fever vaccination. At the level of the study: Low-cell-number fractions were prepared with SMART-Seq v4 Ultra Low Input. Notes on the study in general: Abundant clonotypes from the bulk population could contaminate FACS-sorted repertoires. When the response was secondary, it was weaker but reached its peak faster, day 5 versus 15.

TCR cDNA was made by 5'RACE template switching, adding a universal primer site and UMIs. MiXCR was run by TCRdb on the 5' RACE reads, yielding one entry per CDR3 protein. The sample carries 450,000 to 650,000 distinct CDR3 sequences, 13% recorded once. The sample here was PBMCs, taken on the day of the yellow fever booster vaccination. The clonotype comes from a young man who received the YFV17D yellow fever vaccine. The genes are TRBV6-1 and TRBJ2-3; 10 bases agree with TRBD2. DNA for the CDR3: TGTGCCAGCAGAAATCCACTAGCGGGATTTTTTGGTACGCAGTATTTT. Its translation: CASRNPLAGFFGTQYF.